This note documents a single TCR beta chain sequence. Its antigen is not identified. CDR3 length equals 11 residues. The germline V gene encodes CDR1 PRHDT and CDR2 FYEKMQ (reference sequence). Trimming removed 3 bases at V and 7 bases at J, with 6 bases between. The data were produced by immunoSEQ multiplex PCR, yet TCRdb's version contains in-frame clones alone and is incomplete. The sample carries fewer than 55,000 clones, about 80% recorded once. The data belong to a study of OX40 agonist ivuxolimab in advanced cancers. Study at large: Ivuxolimab, an antibody acting as an agonist of OX40 (CD134), was used to treat patients.

Findings and caveats of the study: The authors did not determine the antigen specificity of the expanded peripheral T cells.

V usage is TRBV13 and J usage is TRBJ2-5, with a tentative D call TRBD2 (6 bases). This clonotype was obtained from an adult with an advanced solid tumor such as melanoma, head and neck, liver or kidney cancer. Here the sequenced sample was CD4+ or CD8+ T cells sorted from blood, taken in a trial of the OX40 agonist ivuxolimab. The CDR3: CASSLGGTQYF. The DNA of the CDR3 is TGTGCCAGCAGCTTGGGGGGGACCCAGTACTTC.